The text below deals with one T cell receptor (beta chain). Its antigen is undetermined. This record comes from a study of siplizumab effects on memory and regulatory T cells. Produced via immunoSEQ multiplex PCR; TCRdb's table is partial and in-frame only. The table includes tens of thousands of clones, under 98% detected once. Trimming removed 4 bases from V and 4 bases from J; junction bases left unmatched: 10. Germline assignment: CDR1 SQVTM and CDR2 ANQGSEA. This CDR3 comprises 15 residues. Findings of the study overall: Both greater diversity than memory cells and a major contribution to the alloresponse seemed to characterize naive T cells. Confirmatory evidence of suppressive function in proliferating siplizumab-culture Tregs was not obtained. A mean of approximately 69% of mappable alloreactive CD4+ clones were Treg-derived with siplizumab, compared with 26.9% in controls.

Unstimulated naive, memory, effector memory and TEMRA subsets were also sequenced, drawn from a few donor pairs. The genes are TRBV29-1 and TRBJ2-3; 8 positions agree with TRBD2. The specimen sequenced was naive CD4+ T cells sorted from blood. This receptor was obtained from a human donor in good health. The CDR3 DNA reads as TGCAGCGTTGGGTCCTCCGGGACTAGGGCAGATACGCAGTATTTT. It yields the protein CSVGSSGTRADTQYF.